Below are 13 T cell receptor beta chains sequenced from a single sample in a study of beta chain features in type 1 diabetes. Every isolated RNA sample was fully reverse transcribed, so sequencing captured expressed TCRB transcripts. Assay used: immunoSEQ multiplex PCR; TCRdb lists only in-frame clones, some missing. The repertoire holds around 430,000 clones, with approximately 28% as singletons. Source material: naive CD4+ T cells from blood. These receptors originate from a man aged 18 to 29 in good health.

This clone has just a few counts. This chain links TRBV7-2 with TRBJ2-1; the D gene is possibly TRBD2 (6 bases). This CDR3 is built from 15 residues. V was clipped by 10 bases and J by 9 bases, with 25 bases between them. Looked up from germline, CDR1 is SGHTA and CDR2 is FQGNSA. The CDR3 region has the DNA TGTGCCACCAAGCGGGCAGCTGTTAAATTCGGTGAGCAGTTCTTC. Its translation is CATKRAAVKFGEQFF.

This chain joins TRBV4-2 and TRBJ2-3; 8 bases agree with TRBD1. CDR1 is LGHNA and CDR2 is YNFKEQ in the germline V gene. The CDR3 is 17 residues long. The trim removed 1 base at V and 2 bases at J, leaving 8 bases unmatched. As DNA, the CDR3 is TGTGCCAGCAGCCAAGGGGACAGGTCGTCACTCACAGATACGCAGTATTTT. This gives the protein CASSQGDRSSLTDTQYF.

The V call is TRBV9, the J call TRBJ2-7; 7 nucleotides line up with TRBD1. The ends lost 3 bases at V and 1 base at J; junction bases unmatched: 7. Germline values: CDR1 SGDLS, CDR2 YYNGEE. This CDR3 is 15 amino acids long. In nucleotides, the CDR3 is TGTGCCAGCAGCGCTTGGGACAGCTTGTCCTACGAGCAGTACTTC. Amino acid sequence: CASSAWDSLSYEQYF.

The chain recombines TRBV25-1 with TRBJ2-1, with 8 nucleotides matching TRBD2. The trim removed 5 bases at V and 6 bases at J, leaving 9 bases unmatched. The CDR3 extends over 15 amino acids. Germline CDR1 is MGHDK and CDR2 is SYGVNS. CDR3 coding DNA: TGTGCCAGCAGTCGAGCGGGAGTTTTCGGCAATGAGCAGTTCTTC. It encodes CASSRAGVFGNEQFF.

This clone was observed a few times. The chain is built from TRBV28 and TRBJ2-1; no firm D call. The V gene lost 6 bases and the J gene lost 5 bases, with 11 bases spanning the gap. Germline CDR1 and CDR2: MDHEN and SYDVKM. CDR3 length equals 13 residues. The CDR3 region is CASRSTGNNEQFF. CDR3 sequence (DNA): TGTGCCAGCAGATCCACTGGTAACAATGAGCAGTTCTTC.

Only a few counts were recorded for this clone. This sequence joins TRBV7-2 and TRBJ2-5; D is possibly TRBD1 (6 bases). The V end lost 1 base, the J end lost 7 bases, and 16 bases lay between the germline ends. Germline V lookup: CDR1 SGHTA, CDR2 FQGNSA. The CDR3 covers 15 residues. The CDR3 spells CASSLEVRGLGTQYF. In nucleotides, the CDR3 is TGTGCCAGCAGCTTAGAGGTCAGGGGTTTAGGGACCCAGTACTTC.

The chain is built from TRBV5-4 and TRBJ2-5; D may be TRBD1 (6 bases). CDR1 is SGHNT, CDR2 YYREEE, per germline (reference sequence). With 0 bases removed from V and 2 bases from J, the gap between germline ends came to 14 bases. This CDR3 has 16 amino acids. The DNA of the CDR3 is TGTGCCAGCAGCTTGGCCAACAGGGATTTGCAAGAGACCCAGTACTTC. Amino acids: CASSLANRDLQETQYF.

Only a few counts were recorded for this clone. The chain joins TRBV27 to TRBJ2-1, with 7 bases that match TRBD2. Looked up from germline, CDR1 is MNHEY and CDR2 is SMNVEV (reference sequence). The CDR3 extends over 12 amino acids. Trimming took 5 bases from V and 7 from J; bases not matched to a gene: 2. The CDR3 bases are TGTGCCAGCAGTCTTAGCGGGAATGAGCAGTTCTTC. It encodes CASSLSGNEQFF.

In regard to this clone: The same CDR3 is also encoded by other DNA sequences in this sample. CDR3 in DNA: TGTGCCAGCAGCTTAGCGAGCGGCACAGATACGCAGTATTTT. This translates into CASSLASGTDTQYF. The gene calls are TRBV7-2 and TRBJ2-3; the D is unclear. Germline V gene sequence: CDR1 SGHTA, CDR2 FQGNSA. Trimming took off 0 bases at V and 1 base at J, with 5 bases between the two ends. The length of the CDR3 is 14 residues.

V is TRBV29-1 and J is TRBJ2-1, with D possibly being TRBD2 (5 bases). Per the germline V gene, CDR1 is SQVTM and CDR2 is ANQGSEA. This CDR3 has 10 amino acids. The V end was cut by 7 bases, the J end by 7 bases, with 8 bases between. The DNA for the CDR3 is TGCAGCGGAGGGAGTAATGAGCAGTTCTTC. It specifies CSGGSNEQFF.

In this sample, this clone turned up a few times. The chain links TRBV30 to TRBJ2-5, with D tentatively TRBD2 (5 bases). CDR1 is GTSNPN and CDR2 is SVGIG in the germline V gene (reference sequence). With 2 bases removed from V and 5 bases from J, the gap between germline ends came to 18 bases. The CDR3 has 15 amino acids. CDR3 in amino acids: CAWSNLKGSGETQYF. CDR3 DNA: TGTGCCTGGAGTAATTTAAAAGGGAGTGGGGAGACCCAGTACTTC.

CDR3 sequence (DNA): TGTGCCAGCAGCTTCCAAGGCGGGGAGCTGTTTTTT. Its translation is CASSFQGGELFF. The chain employs TRBV7-9 and TRBJ2-2; D gene uncertain. CDR3 size: 12 residues. Germline V lookup: CDR1 SEHNR, CDR2 FQNEAQ (reference sequence). Trimming cost V 3 bases and J 7 bases, with 6 bases left between them.

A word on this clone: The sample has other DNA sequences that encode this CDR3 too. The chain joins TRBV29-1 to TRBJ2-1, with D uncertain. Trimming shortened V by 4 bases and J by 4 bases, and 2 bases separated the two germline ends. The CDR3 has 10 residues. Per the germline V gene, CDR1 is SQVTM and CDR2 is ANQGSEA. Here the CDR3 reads CSVGYNEQFF. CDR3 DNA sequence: TGCAGCGTTGGGTACAATGAGCAGTTCTTC.